A single sample gave rise to the 10 T cell receptor beta chains below, sequenced in a study of T cell repertoires in cytomegalovirus infection. Each CDR3 protein is one row after TCRdb ran MiXCR on the reads. The sample has some 920,000 distinct CDR3 sequences, around 30% seen once. The antigens these receptors bind are not known. The material sequenced was cultured CD8+ T cells from PBMCs, taken from culture after CMV antigen stimulation. The receptors here all came from a human donor in good health (CMV status not recorded). Some clones in this sample may be carry-over from other donors' samples.

This clonotype was recorded at least ten times. The gene calls are TRBV7-2 and TRBJ2-1, with D hard to call. V was clipped by 0 bases and J by 9 bases, with 15 bases between them. Germline V gene sequence: CDR1 SGHTA, CDR2 FQGNSA. The CDR3 is 15 amino acids. The CDR3 reads CASSLAPDPPREQFF. In nucleotides, the CDR3 is TGTGCCAGCAGCTTAGCGCCCGACCCACCGCGTGAGCAGTTCTTC.

Ten or more counts support this clonotype. This sequence joins TRBV7-6 and TRBJ2-3, with D possibly called TRBD1 or TRBD2 (5 bases each). Per germline, CDR1 SGHVS and CDR2 FNYEAQ. V was clipped by 7 bases and J by 4 bases, with 15 bases between them. This CDR3 has 14 amino acids. CDR3 coding DNA: TGTGCCAGCACCCAACGGGGCAGATCAGATACGCAGTATTTT. Amino acid sequence: CASTQRGRSDTQYF.

This clonotype was found a few times. The chain links TRBV27 to TRBJ2-1, with 12 bases lining up with TRBD2. Germline V gene lookup returns CDR1 MNHEY and CDR2 SMNVEV (reference sequence). The V segment lost 3 bases and the J segment 3 bases; nucleotides outside the gene matches: 6. The CDR3 has 17 amino acids. CDR3 region: CASSFPGLAGHYNEQFF. The DNA of the CDR3 is TGTGCCAGCAGTTTCCCCGGACTAGCGGGGCACTACAATGAGCAGTTCTTC.

The chain is built from TRBV20-1 and TRBJ2-1; D is uncertain. Trimming shortened V by 6 bases and J by 0 bases, and 9 bases separated the two germline ends. CDR3 length: 13 amino acids. Germline CDR1 DFQATT, CDR2 SNEGSKA (reference sequence). The DNA of the CDR3 is TGCAGTGCCATGGGTGACTCCTACAATGAGCAGTTCTTC. It yields the protein CSAMGDSYNEQFF.

The rearrangement uses TRBV10-1 and TRBJ2-7; 7 bases are shared with TRBD1. The germline V gene has CDR1 WNHNN and CDR2 SYGVQD (reference sequence). The CDR3 is 13 residues long. The junction had 6 bases not matched to a gene; V was cut back by 5 bases and J by 5 bases. The CDR3 DNA reads TGCGCCAGCAGTAAGACAGGGAGCCACGAGCAGTACTTC. The encoded protein is CASSKTGSHEQYF.

J is TRBJ2-1 and V is TRBV27; 8 bases map to TRBD2. Germline V gene data show CDR1 as MNHEY and CDR2 as SMNVEV (reference sequence). Losses at the gene ends were 0 bases for V and 8 bases for J; bases not matched to a gene: 15. The CDR3 runs 18 residues. The CDR3 loop reads CASSLSPASGLNGDEQFF. The CDR3, as DNA: TGTGCCAGCAGTTTATCCCCGGCTAGCGGGCTAAATGGCGATGAGCAGTTCTTC.

This clonotype showed up just a few times. The chain recombines TRBV6-5 with TRBJ2-7; 12 bases are shared with TRBD1. Germline assignment: CDR1 MNHEY and CDR2 SVGAGI. The CDR3 runs 14 residues. V lost 6 bases to trimming and J lost 4 bases; unmatched junction nucleotides: 4. The CDR3, as DNA: TGTGCCAGCAGCCGGGACAGGGGGCGTTACGAGCAGTACGTC. This sequence encodes CASSRDRGRYEQYV.

This clonotype was picked up a small number of times. The chain has TRBV18 and TRBJ1-3; D is uncertain. Per the germline V gene, CDR1 is KGHSH and CDR2 is LQKENI. V was trimmed by 1 base and J by 0 bases, leaving 13 bases between them. There are 17 residues in the CDR3. The CDR3 bases are TGTGCCAGCTCACCACATTCCAGGCTCCGCTCTGGAAACACCATATATTTT. Translating it yields CASSPHSRLRSGNTIYF.

This clonotype has ten or more counts. The V call is TRBV6-1, the J call TRBJ2-7, with 10 bases that match TRBD1. The V gene's germline CDR1 is MNHNS and CDR2 SASEGT. With 5 bases clipped from V and 6 bases from J, the junction kept 13 bases outside the gene matches. The length of the CDR3 is 16 residues. CDR3 DNA: TGTGCCAGCAGTAAATCTAGGGACAGGGGATCTACCGAGCAGTACGTC. It codes for CASSKSRDRGSTEQYV.

The chain is built from TRBV19 and TRBJ1-2; TRBD1 agrees at 9 bases. J gave up 4 bases and V 7 bases, and 10 bases lay outside the gene matches. The CDR3 totals 15 residues. Germline V CDR1 and CDR2: LNHDA, SQIVND (reference sequence). CDR3 nucleotides: TGTGCCAGTACCCGGACAGGGGAGAGCTTCTATGGCTACACCTTC. Its translation is CASTRTGESFYGYTF.